The rows below give T cell receptor beta chains drawn from one sample of a study of T cells in Graves' hyperthyroidism and ophthalmopathy. A single record per CDR3 protein comes from TCRdb applying MiXCR to the multiplex PCR reads. This table has some 600,000 distinct CDR3 sequences, approximately 14% appearing once. Sequencing was performed on blood. These receptors all stem from a woman aged 25 to 39 with Graves' hyperthyroidism that later progressed to Graves' ophthalmopathy. CDR3s include the opening cysteine and the closing phenylalanine or tryptophan. A D gene is named only where the DNA matches it firmly. Only part of the rows carry a size: once, few, many, or a class if the clone is expanded.

d_gene	v_gene	j_gene	abundance	CDR3nt	CDR3aa
NA	TRBV28	TRBJ2-7	few	TGTGCCAGCACCCTCCTGGCCCCGGGGGACGAGCAGTACTTC	CASTLLAPGDEQYF
TRBD2	TRBV24-1	TRBJ2-1	NA	TGTGCCACCAGTGATTTGACGGGAGGGCCCCCTGGCAATGAGCAGTTCTTC	CATSDLTGGPPGNEQFF
NA	TRBV28	TRBJ2-7	NA	TGTGCCAGCAGCCCCGCCCAGGTCCACGAGCAGTACTTC	CASSPAQVHEQYF
TRBD1	TRBV30	TRBJ2-7	many	TGTGCCTGGAGTCGGGACAGGGGGCAATACGAGCAGTACTTC	CAWSRDRGQYEQYF
NA	TRBV4-1	TRBJ1-1	few	TGCGCCAGCAGCCACTGGGCCCAGGCTTTCTTT	CASSHWAQAFF
NA	TRBV18	TRBJ2-7	few	TGTGCCAGCTCACCACCAGGGAAAGGGCTCGAGCAGTACTTC	CASSPPGKGLEQYF
NA	TRBV27	TRBJ1-2	NA	TGTGCCAGCAGTTTCGCAAGGGAGCTACCCTATGGCTACACCTTC	CASSFARELPYGYTF
TRBD1	TRBV28	TRBJ2-7	many	TGTGCCAGCAGATTATCCGGGACAGAGGGCTACGAGCAGTACTTC	CASRLSGTEGYEQYF
TRBD2	TRBV7-2	TRBJ2-3	many	TGTGCCAGCAGCTTACTGGCGGGAGCGGGAGATACGCAGTATTTT	CASSLLAGAGDTQYF
NA	TRBV7-7	TRBJ1-1	NA	TGTGCTAGCAGCTTACAGATAAACTCTGAAGCTTTCTTT	CASSLQINSEAFF
TRBD1	TRBV5-1	TRBJ2-1	many	TGCGCCAGCAGCTCCCTCGGGACAGACAATGAGCAGTTCTTC	CASSSLGTDNEQFF
NA	TRBV13	TRBJ2-7	many	TGTGCCAGCAGCTTAGGCGGCGGATACTCCTACGAGCAGTACTTC	CASSLGGGYSYEQYF
NA	TRBV6-1	TRBJ2-7	many	TGTGCCAGCCGTTCCGCAATCTACGAGCAGTACTTC	CASRSAIYEQYF
NA	TRBV6-6	TRBJ1-1	many	TGTGCCAGCAGTTACGTTGGGGGCAGATGGGACACTGAAGCTTTCTTT	CASSYVGGRWDTEAFF
NA	TRBV18	TRBJ2-3	NA	TGTGCCGGCTCACCCGAGGGGTCAGATACGCAGTATTTT	CAGSPEGSDTQYF
NA	TRBV2	TRBJ2-7	many	TGTGCCAGCAGTGAAAGGAAGGGTACCTACGAGCAGTACTTC	CASSERKGTYEQYF
NA	TRBV11-2	TRBJ2-7	many	TGTGCCAGCAGCTTCAAGGGCCTGTCGACCGAGCAGTACTTC	CASSFKGLSTEQYF